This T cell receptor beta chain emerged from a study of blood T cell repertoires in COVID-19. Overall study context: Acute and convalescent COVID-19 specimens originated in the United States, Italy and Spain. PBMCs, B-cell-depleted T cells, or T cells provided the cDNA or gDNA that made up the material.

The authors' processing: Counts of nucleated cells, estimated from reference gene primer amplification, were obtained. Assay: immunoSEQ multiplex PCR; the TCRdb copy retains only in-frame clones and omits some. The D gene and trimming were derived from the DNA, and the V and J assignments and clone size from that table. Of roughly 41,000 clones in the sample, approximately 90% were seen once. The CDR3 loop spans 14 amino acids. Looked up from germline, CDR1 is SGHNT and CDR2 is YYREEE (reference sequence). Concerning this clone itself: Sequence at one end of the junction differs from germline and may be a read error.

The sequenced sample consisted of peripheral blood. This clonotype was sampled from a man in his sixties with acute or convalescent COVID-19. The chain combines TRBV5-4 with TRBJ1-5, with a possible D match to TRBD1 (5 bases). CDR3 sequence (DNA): TGTGCCACCAGCTTGGGGCAAAGCAATCAGCCCCAGCATTTT. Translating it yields CATSLGQSNQPQHF.